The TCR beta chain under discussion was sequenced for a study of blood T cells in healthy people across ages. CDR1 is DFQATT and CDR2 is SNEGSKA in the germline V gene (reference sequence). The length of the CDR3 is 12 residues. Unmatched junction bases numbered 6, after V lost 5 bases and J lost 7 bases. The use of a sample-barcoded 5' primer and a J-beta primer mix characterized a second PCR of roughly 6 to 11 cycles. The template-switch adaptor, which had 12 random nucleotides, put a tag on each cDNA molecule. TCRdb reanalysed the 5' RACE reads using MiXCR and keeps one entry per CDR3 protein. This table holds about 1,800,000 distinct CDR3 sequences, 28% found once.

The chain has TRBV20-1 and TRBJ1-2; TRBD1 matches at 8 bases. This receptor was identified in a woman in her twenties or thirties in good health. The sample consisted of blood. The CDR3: CSAAPDRGGYTF. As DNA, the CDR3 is TGCAGTGCTGCGCCCGACAGGGGTGGCTACACCTTC.